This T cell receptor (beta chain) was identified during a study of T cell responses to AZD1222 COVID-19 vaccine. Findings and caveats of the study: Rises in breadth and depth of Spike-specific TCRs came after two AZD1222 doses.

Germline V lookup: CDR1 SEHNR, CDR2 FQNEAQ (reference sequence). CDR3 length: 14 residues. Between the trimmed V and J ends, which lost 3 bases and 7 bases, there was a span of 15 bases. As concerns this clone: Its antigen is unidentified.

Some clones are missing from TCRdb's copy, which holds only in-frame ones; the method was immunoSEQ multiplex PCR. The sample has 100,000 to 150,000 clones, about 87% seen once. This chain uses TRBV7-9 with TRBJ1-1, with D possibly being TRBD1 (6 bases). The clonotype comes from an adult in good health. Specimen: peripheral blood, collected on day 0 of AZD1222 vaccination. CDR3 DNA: TGTGCCAGCAGCTTTGGGGGCGAGGTTCATGAAGCTTTCTTT. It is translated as CASSFGGEVHEAFF.